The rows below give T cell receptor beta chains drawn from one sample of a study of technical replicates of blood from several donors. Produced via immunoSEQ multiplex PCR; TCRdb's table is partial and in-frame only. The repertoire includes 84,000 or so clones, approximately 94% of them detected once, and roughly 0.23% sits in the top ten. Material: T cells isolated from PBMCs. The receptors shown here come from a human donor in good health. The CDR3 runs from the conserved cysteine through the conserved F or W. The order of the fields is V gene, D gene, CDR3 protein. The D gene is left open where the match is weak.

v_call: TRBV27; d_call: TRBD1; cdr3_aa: CASRIPGQGAITQETQYF
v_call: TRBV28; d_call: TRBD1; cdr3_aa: CASSEPGQGEMFF
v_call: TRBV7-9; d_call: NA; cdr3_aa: CASSLGDTILEKLFF
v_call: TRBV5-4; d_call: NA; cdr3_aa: CASSIPSTGNTEAFF
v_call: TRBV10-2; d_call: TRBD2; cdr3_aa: CASSELSGRIHEQYF
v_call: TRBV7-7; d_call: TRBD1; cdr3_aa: CASSLLFFDRGGYTF
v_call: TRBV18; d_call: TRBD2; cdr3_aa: CASSWTSGGRTDTQYF
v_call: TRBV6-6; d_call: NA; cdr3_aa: CASSLSGVLSGNTIYF
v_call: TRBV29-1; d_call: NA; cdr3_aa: CSVGSRQPNYGYTF
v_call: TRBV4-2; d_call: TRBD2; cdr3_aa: CASRLAGDQETQYF
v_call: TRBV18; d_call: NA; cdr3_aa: CASSPQDEKLFF
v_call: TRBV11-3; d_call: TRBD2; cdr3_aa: CASSLDLLAGTQETQYF
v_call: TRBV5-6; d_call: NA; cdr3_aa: CASSFPAGAGVSGELFF
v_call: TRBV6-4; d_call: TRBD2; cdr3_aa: CASSRTSGDTDTQYF
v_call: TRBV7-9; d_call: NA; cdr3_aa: CASSLRGTFTNSPLHF
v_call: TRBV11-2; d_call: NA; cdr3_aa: CASSLGPTSVRNEQFF
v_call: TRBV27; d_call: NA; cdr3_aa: CASRSTPQGAGELFF
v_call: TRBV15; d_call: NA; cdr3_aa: CATSGSDSYEQYF
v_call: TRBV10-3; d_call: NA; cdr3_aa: CAIRPGAGGNNEQFF
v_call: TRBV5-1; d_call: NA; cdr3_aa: CASSLQGSYGYTF
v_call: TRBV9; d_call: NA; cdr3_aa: CASSAIFNSPLHF
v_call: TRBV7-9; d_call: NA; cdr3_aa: CATYGGDSSYEQYF
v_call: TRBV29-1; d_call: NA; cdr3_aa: CSFNYRISYNEQFF
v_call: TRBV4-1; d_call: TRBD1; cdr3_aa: CASSSRQGRQRETQYF
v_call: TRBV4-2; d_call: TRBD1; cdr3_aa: CASSQGDRDQETQYF
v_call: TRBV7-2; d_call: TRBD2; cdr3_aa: CASSLTGLAAYEQYF
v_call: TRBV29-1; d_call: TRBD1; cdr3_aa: CSVADRALYEQYF
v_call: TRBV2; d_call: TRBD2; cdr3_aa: CASRAGLAANRNYEQYF
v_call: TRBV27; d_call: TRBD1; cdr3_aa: CASSPDRASTREQYF
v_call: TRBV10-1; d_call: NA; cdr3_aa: CASAGALQDTQYF
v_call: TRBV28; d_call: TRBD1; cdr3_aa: CASTGQALRNYGYTF
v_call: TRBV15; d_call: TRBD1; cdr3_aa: CATSRVRTGLTEAFF
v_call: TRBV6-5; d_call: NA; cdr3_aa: CASSSAATPWYF
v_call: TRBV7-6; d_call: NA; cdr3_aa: CASSPPGLEWNEQFF
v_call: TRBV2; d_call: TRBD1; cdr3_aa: CASRAQGYYGYTF
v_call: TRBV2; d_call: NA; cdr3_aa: CASSDRPPQGVGYEQYF
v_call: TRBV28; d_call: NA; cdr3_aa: CASGVGAYEQYF
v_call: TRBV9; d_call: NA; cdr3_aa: CASSVGGMTEAFF
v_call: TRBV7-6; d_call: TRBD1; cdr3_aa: CASSPPGQGFHEQYF
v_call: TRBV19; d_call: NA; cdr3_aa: CASSMPPQGFYGYTF
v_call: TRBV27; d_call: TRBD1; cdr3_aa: CASSLGPGTGVYNEQFF
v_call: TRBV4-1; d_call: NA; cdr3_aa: CASSQQDTNTEAFF